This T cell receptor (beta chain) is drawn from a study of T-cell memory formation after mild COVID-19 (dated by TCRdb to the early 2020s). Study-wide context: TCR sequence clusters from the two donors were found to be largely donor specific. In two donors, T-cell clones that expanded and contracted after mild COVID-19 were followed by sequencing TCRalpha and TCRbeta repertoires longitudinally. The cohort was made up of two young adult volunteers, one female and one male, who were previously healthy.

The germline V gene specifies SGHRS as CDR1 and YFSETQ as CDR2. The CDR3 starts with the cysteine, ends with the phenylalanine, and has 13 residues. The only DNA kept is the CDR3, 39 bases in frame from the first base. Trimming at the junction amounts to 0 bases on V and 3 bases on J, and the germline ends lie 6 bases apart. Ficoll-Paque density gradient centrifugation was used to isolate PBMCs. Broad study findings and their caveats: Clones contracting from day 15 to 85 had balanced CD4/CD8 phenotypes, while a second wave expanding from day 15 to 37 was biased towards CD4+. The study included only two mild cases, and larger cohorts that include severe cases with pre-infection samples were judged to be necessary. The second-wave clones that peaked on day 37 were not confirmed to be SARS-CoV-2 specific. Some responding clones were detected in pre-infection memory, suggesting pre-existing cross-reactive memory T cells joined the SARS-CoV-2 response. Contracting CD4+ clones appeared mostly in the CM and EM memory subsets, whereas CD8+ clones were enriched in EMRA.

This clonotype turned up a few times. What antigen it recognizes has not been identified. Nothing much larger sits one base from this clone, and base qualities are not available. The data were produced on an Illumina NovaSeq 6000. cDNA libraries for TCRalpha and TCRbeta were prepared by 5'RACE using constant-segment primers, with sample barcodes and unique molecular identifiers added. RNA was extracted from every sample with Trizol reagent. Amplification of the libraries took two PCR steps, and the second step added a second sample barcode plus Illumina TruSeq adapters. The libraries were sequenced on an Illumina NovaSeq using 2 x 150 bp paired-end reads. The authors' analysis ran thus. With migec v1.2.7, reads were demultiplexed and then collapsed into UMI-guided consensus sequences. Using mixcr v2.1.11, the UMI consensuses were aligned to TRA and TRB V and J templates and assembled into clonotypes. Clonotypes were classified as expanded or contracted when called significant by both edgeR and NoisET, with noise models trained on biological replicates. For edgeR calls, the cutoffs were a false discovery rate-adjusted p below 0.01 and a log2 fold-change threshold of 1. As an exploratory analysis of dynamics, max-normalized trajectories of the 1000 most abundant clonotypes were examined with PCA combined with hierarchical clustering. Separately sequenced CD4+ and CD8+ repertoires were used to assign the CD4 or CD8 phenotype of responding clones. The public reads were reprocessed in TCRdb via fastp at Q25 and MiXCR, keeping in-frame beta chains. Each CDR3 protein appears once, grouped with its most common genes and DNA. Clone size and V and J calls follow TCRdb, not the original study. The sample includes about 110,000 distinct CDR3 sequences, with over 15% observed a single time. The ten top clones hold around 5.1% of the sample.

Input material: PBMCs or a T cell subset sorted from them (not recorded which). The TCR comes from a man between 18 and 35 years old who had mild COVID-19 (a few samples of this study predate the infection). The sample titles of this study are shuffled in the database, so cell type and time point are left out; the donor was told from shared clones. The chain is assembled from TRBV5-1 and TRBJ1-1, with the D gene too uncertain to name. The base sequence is TGCGCCAGCAGCTTGGATCAGGACACTGAAGCTTTCTTT. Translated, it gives CASSLDQDTEAFF. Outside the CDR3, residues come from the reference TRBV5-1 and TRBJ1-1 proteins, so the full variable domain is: KAGVTQTPRYLIKTRGQQVTLSCSPISGHRSVSWYQQTPGQGLQFLFEYFSETQRNKGNFPGRFSGRQFSNSRSEMNVSTLELGDSALYLCASSLDQDTEAFFGQGTRLTVV.